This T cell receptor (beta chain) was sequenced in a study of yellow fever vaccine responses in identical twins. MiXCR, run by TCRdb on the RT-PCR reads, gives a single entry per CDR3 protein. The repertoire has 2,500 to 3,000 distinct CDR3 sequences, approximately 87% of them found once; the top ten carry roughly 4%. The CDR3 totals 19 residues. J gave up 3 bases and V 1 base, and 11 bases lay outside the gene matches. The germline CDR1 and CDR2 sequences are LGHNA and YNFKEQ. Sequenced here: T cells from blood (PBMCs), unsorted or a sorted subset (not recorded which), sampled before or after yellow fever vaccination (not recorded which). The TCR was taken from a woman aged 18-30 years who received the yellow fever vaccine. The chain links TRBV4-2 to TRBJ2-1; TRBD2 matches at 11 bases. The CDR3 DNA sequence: TGTGCCAGCAGCCAAGGATTAAAATGGGGACTAGCGGACTACAATGAGCAGTTCTTC. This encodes CASSQGLKWGLADYNEQFF.